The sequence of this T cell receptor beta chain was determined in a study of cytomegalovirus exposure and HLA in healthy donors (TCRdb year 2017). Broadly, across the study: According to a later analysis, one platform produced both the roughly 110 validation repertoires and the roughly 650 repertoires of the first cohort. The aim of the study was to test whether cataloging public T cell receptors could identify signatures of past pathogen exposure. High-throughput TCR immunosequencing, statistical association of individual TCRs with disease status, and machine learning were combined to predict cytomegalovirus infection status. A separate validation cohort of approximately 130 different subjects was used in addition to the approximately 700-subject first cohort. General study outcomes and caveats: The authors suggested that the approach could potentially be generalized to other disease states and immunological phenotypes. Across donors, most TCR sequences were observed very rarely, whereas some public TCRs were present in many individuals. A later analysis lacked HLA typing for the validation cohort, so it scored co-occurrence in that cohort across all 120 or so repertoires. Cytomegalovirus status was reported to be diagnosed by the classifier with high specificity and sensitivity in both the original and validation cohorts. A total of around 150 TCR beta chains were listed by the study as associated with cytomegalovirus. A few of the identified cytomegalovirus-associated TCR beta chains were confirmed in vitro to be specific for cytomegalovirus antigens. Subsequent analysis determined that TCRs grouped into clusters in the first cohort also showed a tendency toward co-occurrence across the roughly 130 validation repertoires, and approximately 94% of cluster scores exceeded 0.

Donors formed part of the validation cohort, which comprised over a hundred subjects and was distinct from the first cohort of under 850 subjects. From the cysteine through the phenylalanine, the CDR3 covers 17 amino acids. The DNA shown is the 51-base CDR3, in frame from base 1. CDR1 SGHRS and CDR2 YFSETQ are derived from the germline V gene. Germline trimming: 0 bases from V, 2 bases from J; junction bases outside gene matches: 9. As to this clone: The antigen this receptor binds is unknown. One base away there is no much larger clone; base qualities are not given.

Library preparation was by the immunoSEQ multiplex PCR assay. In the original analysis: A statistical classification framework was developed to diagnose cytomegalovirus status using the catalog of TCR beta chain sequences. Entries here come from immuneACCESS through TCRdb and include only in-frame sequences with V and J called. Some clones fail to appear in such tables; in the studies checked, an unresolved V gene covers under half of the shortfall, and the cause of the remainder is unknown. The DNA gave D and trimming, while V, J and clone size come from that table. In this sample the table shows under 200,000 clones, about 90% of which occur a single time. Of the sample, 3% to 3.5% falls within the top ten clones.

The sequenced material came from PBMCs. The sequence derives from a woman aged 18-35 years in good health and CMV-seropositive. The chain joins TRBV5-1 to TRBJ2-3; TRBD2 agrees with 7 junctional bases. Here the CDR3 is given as CASSLGLWRGFTDTQYF. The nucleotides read TGCGCCAGCAGCTTGGGACTTTGGCGGGGGTTCACAGATACGCAGTATTTT.